Relative to its sample, the clone carrying this TCR beta chain is medium-sized. These data are taken from a study of CD8+CD57+ T cells in acquired aplastic anemia. This CDR3 is 13 amino acids long. The germline V and J ends were trimmed by 8 bases and 1 base, with 11 bases remaining between them. CDR1 and CDR2 (germline): LNHDA, SQIVND (reference sequence). The TCR beta profiling, which covered VDJ combination and CDR3 sequence, was carried out using genomic DNA as the template. TCRdb reanalysed the reads using MiXCR and keeps one entry per CDR3 protein. The sample has tens of thousands of distinct CDR3 sequences; 60% to 75% are singletons. All patients picked for sequencing had shown, by flow cytometry, an expansion of CD8+CD57+ cells.

The chain combines TRBV19 with TRBJ1-2, with D uncertain. This sequence was found in a human donor with aplastic anemia. The sequenced sample was sorted CD4+, CD8+, or CD8+CD57+ T cells (not recorded which) from PBMCs. The CDR3 sequence is CASWEDRNYGYTF. CDR3 coding DNA: TGTGCCAGTTGGGAGGACCGTAACTATGGCTACACCTTC.